This is a list of T cell receptor beta chains from one sample in a study of blood T cell repertoires in COVID-19. The protocol was immunoSEQ multiplex PCR, while the TCRdb copy is restricted to in-frame clones and leaves out a portion. The sample contains about 190,000 clones, over 75% of which appear only once. Sequencing was done on a sample of peripheral blood. The receptors were sampled from a woman in her 50s with acute or convalescent COVID-19. Each CDR3 is given with its conserved first and last residue. A D gene is named only where the DNA matches it firmly. The listing skips clone size in some rows; elsewhere it reads once, few, many or a size class.

CASSLRLAMNEQYF,TGTGCCAGCAGCTTACGCCTGGCCATGAACGAGCAGTACTTC,.,.,TRBJ2-7,TRBV7-2
CASSPRTGINEQYF,TGTGCCAGCAGCCCGCGGACAGGTATAAACGAGCAGTACTTC,TRBD1,few,TRBJ2-7,TRBV5-4
CASSPQGQGGPYEQYF,TGTGCCAGCTCACCTCAAGGACAGGGTGGGCCCTACGAGCAGTACTTC,TRBD1,.,TRBJ2-7,TRBV18
CAWSPTGTGVGYTF,TGTGCCTGGAGTCCGACTGGGACAGGGGTTGGCTACACCTTC,TRBD1,.,TRBJ1-2,TRBV30
CASSGGGLYSNQPQHF,TGTGCCAGCAGCGGGGGGGGCCTGTATAGCAATCAGCCCCAGCATTTT,.,.,TRBJ1-5,TRBV5-6
CASSRQPDNYGYTF,TGCGCCAGCAGTAGACAGCCTGATAACTATGGCTACACCTTC,.,many,TRBJ1-2,TRBV10-2
CASSPGQGYGYTF,TGTGCCAGCAGCCCAGGACAGGGCTATGGCTACACCTTC,TRBD1,.,TRBJ1-2,TRBV12-3/TRBV12-4
CASSRGTDPGNTIYF,TGTGCCAGTAGTAGAGGGACAGACCCTGGAAACACCATATATTTT,TRBD1,few,TRBJ1-3,TRBV19
CASRETGTNTEAFF,TGTGCCAGCAGGGAGACGGGAACAAACACTGAAGCTTTCTTT,.,.,TRBJ1-1,TRBV6-5
CASSPGQGTSGNTIYF,TGCGCCAGCAGCCCCGGACAGGGAACGTCCGGAAACACCATATATTTT,TRBD1,.,TRBJ1-3,TRBV4-3
CATSRGGAGLHYF,TGTGCCACCAGCAGAGGAGGGGCGGGGCTCCATTACTTC,.,.,TRBJ2-7,TRBV15
CASSDSNRNEQFF,TGTGCCAGCAGCGACTCAAACCGTAATGAGCAGTTCTTC,.,few,TRBJ2-1,TRBV6-5
CASSGRTNYEQYF,TGTGCCAGCAGCGGGAGGACCAACTACGAGCAGTACTTC,.,.,TRBJ2-7,TRBV7-2
CASSFGRSYGYTF,TGTGCCAGCAGTTTTGGCAGGTCCTATGGCTACACCTTC,.,.,TRBJ1-2,TRBV28
CSARTGAHEQYF,TGCAGCGCTCGGACAGGGGCCCACGAGCAGTACTTC,TRBD1,.,TRBJ2-7,TRBV29-1
CASSQEIRTSGRETNTGELFF,TGTGCCAGCAGCCAAGAAATCCGGACTAGCGGGAGGGAAACGAACACCGGGGAGCTGTTTTTT,TRBD2,.,TRBJ2-2,TRBV3-1/TRBV3-2
CASSLASGRPNEQFF,TGTGCCAGCAGCTTAGCCAGCGGGAGGCCCAATGAGCAGTTCTTC,TRBD2,.,TRBJ2-1,TRBV7-9
CASSFGGAQGEKLFF,TGTGCCAGCAGCTTCGGGGGGGCGCAGGGTGAAAAACTGTTTTTT,.,.,TRBJ1-4,TRBV7-2
CSVGQDSYNEQFF,TGCAGCGTGGGACAGGACTCCTACAATGAGCAGTTCTTC,TRBD1,.,TRBJ2-1,TRBV29-1
CAWSQGWTEAFF,TGTGCCTGGAGTCAGGGATGGACTGAAGCTTTCTTT,.,many,TRBJ1-1,TRBV30
CAWGAGGNYEQYF,TGTGCGTGGGGGGCAGGGGGTAACTACGAGCAGTACTTC,.,.,TRBJ2-7,TRBV28
CASSPRQGNMNTEAFF,TGCGCCAGCAGCCCAAGACAGGGAAACATGAACACTGAAGCTTTCTTT,TRBD1,.,TRBJ1-1,TRBV5-1
CASSQRHSNSPLHF,TGTGCCAGCAGCCAAAGGCACAGTAATTCACCCCTCCACTTT,.,few,TRBJ1-6,TRBV3-1/TRBV3-2
CASSKDIRRVTDTQYF,TGTGCCAGTAGTAAAGACATCAGGAGGGTCACAGATACGCAGTATTTT,.,once,TRBJ2-3,TRBV19
CASSIGTGITGNTIYF,TGTGCCAGTAGTATTGGGACAGGGATAACCGGAAACACCATATATTTT,TRBD1,.,TRBJ1-3,TRBV19
CAWSPTGREAFF,TGTGCCTGGAGTCCTACAGGGCGAGAAGCTTTCTTT,.,.,TRBJ1-1,TRBV30
CASSRGLAGEVEQYF,TGTGCCAGCAGCCGGGGACTAGCGGGAGAGGTCGAGCAGTACTTC,TRBD2,.,TRBJ2-7,TRBV5-4
CASSYSGPGGSPLHF,TGTGCCAGCAGTTACTCGGGCCCGGGAGGATCACCCCTCCACTTT,.,.,TRBJ1-6,TRBV6-6
CASSVFPGQHNEQFF,TGTGCCAGCAGCGTTTTCCCGGGACAGCACAATGAGCAGTTCTTC,TRBD1,few,TRBJ2-1,TRBV9
CASSRAPSGRTPPEQYF,TGTGCCAGCAGCCGAGCGCCTAGCGGGAGAACTCCCCCCGAGCAGTACTTC,TRBD2,.,TRBJ2-7,TRBV7-8
CASRVVAGDNEQFF,TGTGCCAGCAGGGTGGTAGCGGGCGACAATGAGCAGTTCTTC,TRBD2,once,TRBJ2-1,TRBV6-5
CASTRGAGGELFF,TGTGCCTCAACCCGGGGGGCAGGAGGGGAGCTGTTTTTT,.,.,TRBJ2-2,TRBV6-5
CASSLGRTRGSYEQYF,TGTGCCAGCAGCTTAGGAAGGACTAGGGGATCCTACGAGCAGTACTTC,TRBD2,few,TRBJ2-7,TRBV7-2
CASRWGTGGQPQHF,TGTGCCAGTCGATGGGGGACAGGGGGACAGCCCCAGCATTTT,TRBD1,.,TRBJ1-5,TRBV19
CASRRKGVSGSYGYTF,TGCGCCAGCAGGCGGAAGGGAGTATCAGGTTCGTATGGCTACACCTTC,.,.,TRBJ1-2,TRBV23-1
CASSVADRGQDGYTF,TGTGCCAGCAGCGTAGCAGACAGGGGGCAGGATGGCTACACCTTC,TRBD1,once,TRBJ1-2,TRBV9
CASSLASFQGGDGYTF,TGTGCCAGCAGCTTGGCCTCGTTTCAGGGCGGTGATGGCTACACCTTC,.,.,TRBJ1-2,TRBV5-6